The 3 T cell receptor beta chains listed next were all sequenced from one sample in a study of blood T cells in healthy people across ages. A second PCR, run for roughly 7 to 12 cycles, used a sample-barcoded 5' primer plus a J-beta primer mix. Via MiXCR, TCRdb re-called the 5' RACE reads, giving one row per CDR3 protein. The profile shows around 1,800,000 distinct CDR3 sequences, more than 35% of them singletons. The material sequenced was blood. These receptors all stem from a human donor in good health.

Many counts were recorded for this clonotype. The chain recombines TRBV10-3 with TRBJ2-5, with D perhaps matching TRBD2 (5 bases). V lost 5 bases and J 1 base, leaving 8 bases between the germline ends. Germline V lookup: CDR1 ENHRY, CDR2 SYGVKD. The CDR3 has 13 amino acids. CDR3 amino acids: CAISPGSQETQYF. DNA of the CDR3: TGTGCCATCAGTCCGGGGAGCCAAGAGACCCAGTACTTC.

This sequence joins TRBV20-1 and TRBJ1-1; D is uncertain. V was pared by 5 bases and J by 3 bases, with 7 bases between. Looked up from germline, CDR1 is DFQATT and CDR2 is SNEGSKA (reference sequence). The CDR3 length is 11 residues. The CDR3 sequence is CSARSDTEAFF. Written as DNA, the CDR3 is TGCAGTGCTCGAAGCGACACTGAAGCTTTCTTT.

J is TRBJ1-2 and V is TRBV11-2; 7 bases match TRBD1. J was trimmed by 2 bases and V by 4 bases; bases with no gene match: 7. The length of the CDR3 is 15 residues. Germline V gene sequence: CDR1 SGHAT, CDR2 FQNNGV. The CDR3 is CASSYDLGQNYGYTF. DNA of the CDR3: TGTGCCAGCAGCTACGACCTGGGACAGAACTATGGCTACACCTTC.